A selection of T cell receptor beta chains follows, all from one sample in a study of OX40 agonist ivuxolimab in advanced cancers. Clones were sequenced by immunoSEQ multiplex PCR, and TCRdb holds only the in-frame ones, with some missing. The table includes around 76,000 clones, more than 70% detected once. The sample in question was CD4+ or CD8+ T cells sorted from blood, obtained in a trial of the OX40 agonist ivuxolimab. Receptors originate from an adult with an advanced solid tumor such as melanoma, head and neck, liver or kidney cancer. CDR3s include the opening cysteine and the closing phenylalanine or tryptophan. A D gene is named only where the DNA matches it firmly. A clone size is listed for some rows: how often the clone was seen (once, few, many), or a class if it is expanded.

TRBD1	TRBV19	NA	TRBJ2-1	TGTGCCAGTAGTTCCTTCCGGGACAGGGGAAGGGATGAGCAGTTCTTC	CASSSFRDRGRDEQFF
NA	TRBV9	few	TRBJ2-5	TGTGCCAGCAGCGCACGTCCCTTAGGGGGGCAAGAGACCCAGTACTTC	CASSARPLGGQETQYF
TRBD1	TRBV6-1	NA	TRBJ2-5	TGTGCCAGCAGTATACCGGGACAGGTGGAGACCCAGTACTTC	CASSIPGQVETQYF
TRBD1	TRBV10-2	NA	TRBJ1-2	TGCGCCAGCAGTGCCCAGGGGGCAGATGGCTACACCTTC	CASSAQGADGYTF
NA	TRBV28	NA	TRBJ1-1	TGTGCCAGCAGTCCCCCTGGGAGGGGGAACACTGAAGCTTTCTTT	CASSPPGRGNTEAFF
NA	TRBV7-2	NA	TRBJ1-1	TGTGCCAGCAGCTTAGAATTCAACACTGAAGCTTTCTTT	CASSLEFNTEAFF
TRBD1	TRBV7-2	NA	TRBJ2-1	TGTGCCAGCAGCTTAGCGGTAGGGGGCCAGAATGAGCAGTTCTTC	CASSLAVGGQNEQFF
NA	TRBV29-1	NA	TRBJ1-1	TGCAGCGTCAAAAAGGGACACCCGCAAGCTTTCTTT	CSVKKGHPQAFF
TRBD1	TRBV7-2	NA	TRBJ2-5	TGTGCCAGCAGCCCCGGGACAGCCCTCCAAGAGACCCAGTACTTC	CASSPGTALQETQYF
TRBD2	TRBV5-4	NA	TRBJ2-7	TGTGCCAGCAGCCGAGCGGGAGGCTACGAGCAGTACTTC	CASSRAGGYEQYF
NA	TRBV15	NA	TRBJ1-5	TGTGCCACCAGCAGAGATCGCGGGGTCAATCAGCCCCAGCATTTT	CATSRDRGVNQPQHF
TRBD1	TRBV27	NA	TRBJ1-5	TGTGCCAGCACCCTACGCTCCGACAGGGACAATCAGCCCCAGCATTTT	CASTLRSDRDNQPQHF
TRBD1	TRBV5-4	NA	TRBJ2-5	TGTGCCAGCAGCCCAGGACAGGGGCCCCAAGAGACCCAGTACTTC	CASSPGQGPQETQYF
NA	TRBV18	NA	TRBJ2-5	TGTGCCAGCTCACCACCGGGGGGGCGCCAAGAGACCCAGTACTTC	CASSPPGGRQETQYF
NA	TRBV15	NA	TRBJ2-7	TGTGCCACCAGCAGAGACCGGACAAGGGGCTCCTACGAGCAGTACTTC	CATSRDRTRGSYEQYF
NA	TRBV28	once	TRBJ2-5	TGTGCCAGCAGTTTATTCGACGGAGACCAAGAGACCCAGTACTTC	CASSLFDGDQETQYF
TRBD1	TRBV2	NA	TRBJ1-1	TGTGCCAGCAACAGGGACAGGGGGCTATTATCTGAAGCTTTCTTT	CASNRDRGLLSEAFF
NA	TRBV6-6	few	TRBJ1-6	TGTGCCACCCTTGAGGTCTCCTATAATTCACCCCTCCACTTT	CATLEVSYNSPLHF